This T cell receptor beta chain was found in a study of T cells in Graves' hyperthyroidism and ophthalmopathy. Enrolled ophthalmopathy patients presented with a Clinical Activity Score of at least 3, a NOSPECS grade of at least 4, and disease duration under 3 months. Lactation, pregnancy, other autoimmune disease or uncontrolled infection led to exclusion of patients. There were TCR beta CDR3 regions amplified from RNA transcripts. HTBI primers were the set used in a first-round RT-PCR of the TCR CDR3. TCRdb reprocessed the multiplex PCR reads with MiXCR, giving one entry per CDR3 protein. The sample consists of 30,000 to 40,000 distinct CDR3 sequences, roughly 50% of them appearing once. Concerning this clonotype: Its antigen is not known.

There are 16 residues in the CDR3. Losses at the gene ends were 3 bases for V and 6 bases for J; bases not matched to a gene: 3. Germline lookup yields CDR1 SGDLS and CDR2 YYNGEE. Study findings and constraints: Most thyroid clonotypes expanded above 0.001 were also detected in blood.

V and J are TRBV9 and TRBJ2-1; TRBD2 matches 16 bases. The TCR sequence derives from a man aged 40-55 years with Graves' ophthalmopathy. Sequencing was carried out using blood. The CDR3 DNA sequence: TGTGCCAGCAGCGGGGGGACTAGCGGGAGGGCCAATGAGCAGTTCTTC. Amino acids: CASSGGTSGRANEQFF.